These 27 T cell receptor beta chains share one sample of origin, sequenced in a study of T cells in Graves' hyperthyroidism and ophthalmopathy. TCR beta CDR3 regions were amplified from RNA transcripts. When the TCR CDR3 underwent first-round RT-PCR, the HTBI primer set was used. TCRdb called the multiplex PCR reads again in MiXCR, with one record for every CDR3 protein. This table holds more than 350,000 distinct CDR3 sequences, around 15% found once. The sequenced sample consisted of blood. The receptors come from a woman in her sixties or seventies with Graves' ophthalmopathy.

This clonotype was seen a few times. The chain uses TRBV29-1 and TRBJ2-1, with 7 nucleotides matching TRBD2. Looked up from germline, CDR1 is SQVTM and CDR2 is ANQGSEA. The V gene end was trimmed by 4 bases and the J gene end by 10 bases; junction bases not matched to a gene: 10. The CDR3 is 13 amino acids. Here the CDR3 DNA reads TGCAGCGTTGTAGGAGGGAGGGTGGGAGAGCAGTTCTTC. Protein product: CSVVGGRVGEQFF.

Details on this clonotype: A read error may be the cause here, since a much bigger clone is one base away. The CDR3 DNA reads as TGTGCCAGCACTCTCTCTCACTCCTACAATGAGCAGTTCTTC. It is translated as CASTLSHSYNEQFF. The chain carries TRBV6-1 and TRBJ2-1; D remains ambiguous. The CDR3 consists of 14 residues. Germline CDR1 reads MNHNS; CDR2 reads SASEGT. Trimming left V 7 bases short and J 0 bases short, with 10 bases between.

The table lists this clonotype with many counts. V is TRBV2 and J is TRBJ2-3; D unresolved. CDR1 and CDR2 (germline): SNHLY, FYNNEI. The V end lost 2 bases, the J end lost 5 bases, and 8 bases lay between the germline ends. This CDR3 region has 13 residues. The chain's CDR3 is CASSELPGDTQYF. The DNA for the CDR3 is TGTGCCAGCAGTGAACTCCCTGGAGATACGCAGTATTTT.

At least ten counts were recorded for this clonotype. The chain combines TRBV24-1 with TRBJ2-1; 9 bases align to TRBD2. This CDR3 is 19 amino acids long. Germline trimming cut 0 bases from V and 1 base from J; bases unmatched to any gene: 9. Germline V gives CDR1 KGHDR, CDR2 SFDVKD. CDR3: CATSDLAGGPVGSYNEQFF. In DNA form, the CDR3 reads TGTGCCACCAGTGATTTGGCGGGAGGGCCCGTCGGGTCCTACAATGAGCAGTTCTTC.

There are many counts of this clonotype. This chain connects TRBV2 to TRBJ2-7; 13 nucleotides line up with TRBD2. The CDR3 spans 15 residues. The germline V gene encodes CDR1 SNHLY and CDR2 FYNNEI. V was clipped by 5 bases and J by 6 bases; unmatched bases: 7. Here the CDR3 reads CASSRTSGSPSEQYF. The CDR3 nucleotides read TGTGCCAGCAGTCGGACTAGCGGGAGCCCCAGCGAGCAGTACTTC.

This clonotype was seen repeatedly, ten times or more. CDR3 protein: CASSLEGSGTLPDTQYF. CDR3 nucleotide sequence: TGTGCCAGCAGCTTAGAAGGCAGCGGGACCCTCCCAGATACGCAGTATTTT. The chain has TRBV11-2 and TRBJ2-3; 7 bases align to TRBD2. The CDR3 totals 17 residues. The junction had 10 bases not matched to a gene; V was cut back by 0 bases and J by 4 bases. Germline V gene sequence: CDR1 SGHAT, CDR2 FQNNGV.

This clonotype has a handful of counts. The CDR3 DNA is TGTGCCAGCAGTGACGGTCAGGAACCGTACCAAGAGACCCAGTACTTC. Its protein product is CASSDGQEPYQETQYF. The chain uses TRBV25-1 and TRBJ2-5; D not resolved. Germline loops: CDR1 MGHDK, CDR2 SYGVNS. The CDR3 length is 16 residues. The V end was cut by 3 bases, the J end by 0 bases, with 14 bases between.

The table lists this clonotype with many counts. CDR3 sequence: CAPPRVQGQFF. In DNA form, the CDR3 reads TGTGCCCCTCCGAGGGTACAAGGGCAGTTCTTC. The chain recombines TRBV27 with TRBJ2-1; D is perhaps TRBD2 (5 bases). CDR3 length: 11 amino acids. The V gene lost 11 bases and the J gene lost 12 bases, with 17 bases spanning the gap. CDR1 and CDR2 from the germline V gene are MNHEY and SMNVEV (reference sequence).

This clonotype was observed at least ten times. The V call is TRBV3-1, the J call TRBJ2-3; the D is unclear. V lost 11 bases to trimming and J lost 4 bases, with 16 bases between them. The CDR3 contains 13 residues. Per the germline V gene, CDR1 is LGHDT and CDR2 is YNNKEL (reference sequence). The CDR3 DNA reads as TGTGCCGCCGAGCAACACCGCCCAGATACGCAGTATTTT. It encodes CAAEQHRPDTQYF.

The table lists this clonotype with many counts. This chain links TRBV20-1 with TRBJ2-7; D is undetermined. With 1 base removed from V and 0 bases from J, the gap between germline ends came to 16 bases. The CDR3 extends over 16 amino acids. Germline V lookup: CDR1 DFQATT, CDR2 SNEGSKA (reference sequence). The CDR3 loop reads CSARVSLGGLSYEQYF. The DNA for the CDR3 is TGCAGTGCTAGAGTTTCGTTAGGTGGGCTCTCCTACGAGCAGTACTTC.

This clonotype was seen ten or more times. The chain links TRBV20-1 to TRBJ1-6; weak D call: TRBD1 (5 bases). V was pared by 4 bases and J by 5 bases, with 18 bases between. Germline CDR1 DFQATT, CDR2 SNEGSKA (reference sequence). The CDR3 is 16 amino acids. The CDR3 bases are TGCAGTGCTAAAATGATTCCGGGACCAAATAATTCACCCCTCCACTTT. This codes for CSAKMIPGPNNSPLHF.

This sequence joins TRBV13 and TRBJ2-7; maybe TRBD2 (5 bases). This CDR3 has 15 amino acids. Germline CDR1 PRHDT, CDR2 FYEKMQ (reference sequence). Trimming stripped 4 bases from V and 2 bases from J, with 15 bases between. The CDR3 loop reads CASSSTREGPYEQYF. CDR3 nucleotides: TGTGCCAGCAGCTCTACCCGGGAAGGCCCCTACGAGCAGTACTTC.

In this sample, this clonotype turned up many times. This chain connects TRBV7-6 to TRBJ2-2; tentative D call: TRBD2 (6 bases). V was pared by 1 base and J by 3 bases, with 12 bases between. Germline CDR1 SGHVS, CDR2 FNYEAQ. The CDR3 is 16 amino acids. The CDR3: CASSLVAGGDTGELFF. The CDR3 region has the DNA TGTGCCAGCAGCTTAGTGGCGGGCGGGGACACCGGGGAGCTGTTTTTT. The whole variable domain, remainder taken from reference TRBV7-6 and TRBJ2-2, is GAGVSQSPRYKVTKRGQDVALRCDPISGHVSLYWYRQALGQGPEFLTYFNYEAQQDKSGLPNDRFSAERPEGSISTLTIQRTEQRDSAMYRCASSLVAGGDTGELFFGEGSRLTVL.

This clonotype was counted a few times. The chain recombines TRBV27 with TRBJ2-2; D possibly corresponds to TRBD1 (6 bases). Per the germline V gene, CDR1 is MNHEY and CDR2 is SMNVEV (reference sequence). V was pared by 4 bases and J by 6 bases, with 12 bases between. This CDR3 comprises 14 residues. The CDR3 DNA sequence: TGTGCCAGCAGTTCACACAGGGACCCCGGGGAGCTGTTTTTT. Protein: CASSSHRDPGELFF.

This clonotype was picked up a small number of times. CDR3 sequence (DNA): TGTGCCAGCAGCCTGTCAGGGGATACTGGGGCCAACGTCCTGACTTTC. This encodes CASSLSGDTGANVLTF. The J gene is TRBJ2-6, the V gene TRBV3-1; TRBD1 might be the D (6 bases). The germline V gene has CDR1 LGHDT and CDR2 YNNKEL (reference sequence). Deletions cut 4 bases from V and 2 bases from J, with 12 bases between. The CDR3 runs 16 residues.

This clonotype has ten or more counts. The chain carries TRBV28 and TRBJ2-7; D gene unclear. Germline CDR1 and CDR2: MDHEN and SYDVKM. V was pared by 5 bases and J by 4 bases, with 15 bases between. The CDR3 consists of 14 residues. The CDR3 region is CASSPYLLLYEQYF. The CDR3 DNA is TGTGCCAGCAGTCCGTACCTCTTGCTTTACGAGCAGTACTTC. Drawing the rest from reference TRBV28 and TRBJ2-7, the complete variable domain is DVKVTQSSRYLVKRTGEKVFLECVQDMDHENMFWYRQDPGLGLRLIYFSYDVKMKEKGDIPEGYSVSREKKERFSLILESASTNQTSMYLCASSPYLLLYEQYFGPGTRLTVT.

The chain joins TRBV14 to TRBJ2-7; 9 bases line up with TRBD2. This CDR3 contains 15 residues. V trimming: 3 bases; J trimming: 4 bases; junction bases outside the gene matches: 7. The germline CDR1 and CDR2 sequences are SGHDN and FVKESK. CDR3 sequence reads: CASSQWAGGYYEQYF. CDR3 nucleotides: TGTGCCAGCAGCCAGTGGGCGGGAGGGTATTACGAGCAGTACTTC. The variable domain in full, with the rest retrieved from reference TRBV14 and TRBJ2-7, is EAGVTQFPSHSVIEKGQTVTLRCDPISGHDNLYWYRRVMGKEIKFLLHFVKESKQDESGMPNNRFLAERTGGTYSTLKVQPAELEDSGVYFCASSQWAGGYYEQYFGPGTRLTVT.

There are a few counts of this clonotype. The V and J genes are TRBV15 and TRBJ2-7, with D uncertain. The germline gives CDR1 LNHNV, CDR2 YYDKDF (reference sequence). The CDR3 totals 13 residues. Trimming cost V 0 bases and J 3 bases, with 6 bases left between them. The CDR3 reads CATSRDPGYEQYF. DNA for the CDR3: TGTGCCACCAGCAGAGATCCGGGCTACGAGCAGTACTTC.

This clonotype was counted between two and nine times. The genes are TRBV9 and TRBJ2-7; perhaps TRBD2 as D (5 bases). The CDR3 has 14 residues. Germline loops: CDR1 SGDLS, CDR2 YYNGEE. The V and J ends lost 0 bases and 7 bases respectively, with 14 bases between them. The CDR3 is CASSVEATTGEQYF. The CDR3 DNA reads as TGTGCCAGCAGCGTAGAGGCGACTACGGGGGAGCAGTACTTC.

Comments on this clonotype: A single base separates this from a much larger clone, so it may be a read error. The V gene is TRBV10-3, the J gene TRBJ2-3; tentatively, D is TRBD1 or TRBD2 (5 bases each). The CDR3 spans 13 residues. CDR1 and CDR2 from the germline V gene are ENHRY and SYGVKD. With 0 bases removed from V and 10 bases from J, the gap between germline ends came to 11 bases. In DNA, the CDR3 is TGTGCCATCAGTGAGTCTTGGGACGGAGCGCAGTATTTT. This gives the protein CAISESWDGAQYF.

The chain joins TRBV12-3 or TRBV12-4 to TRBJ2-3; the match to TRBD2 covers 10 bases. This CDR3 is built from 14 residues. V lost 6 bases to trimming and J lost 2 bases; unmatched junction nucleotides: 2. In DNA form, the CDR3 reads TGTGCCAGCAGAGGACTAGCGGCCACAGATACGCAGTATTTT. This translates into CASRGLAATDTQYF.

The V and J genes are TRBV12-3 or TRBV12-4 and TRBJ2-5; 9 bases align to TRBD2. The V segment lost 6 bases and the J segment 0 bases; nucleotides outside the gene matches: 2. This CDR3 region has 14 residues. CDR3 residues: CASRWTSDQETQYF. The DNA for the CDR3 is TGTGCCAGCAGGTGGACTAGCGACCAAGAGACCCAGTACTTC.

The chain couples TRBV27 to TRBJ2-5, with D possibly being TRBD1 (6 bases). The germline gives CDR1 MNHEY, CDR2 SMNVEV (reference sequence). V was clipped by 6 bases and J by 10 bases, with 21 bases between them. The CDR3 runs 14 residues. The CDR3 nucleotides read TGTGCCAGCAGGGACCACCGGGACACCCCCCGCCAGTACTTC. The encoded protein is CASRDHRDTPRQYF.

On this clonotype: A much more abundant neighbour one base away suggests this may be a read error. The CDR3 loop reads CAGSYPRPSSYNEQFF. DNA of the CDR3: TGTGCCGGCAGTTACCCCAGACCTAGCTCCTACAATGAGCAGTTCTTC. V and J are TRBV28 and TRBJ2-1, with D uncertain. Germline assignment: CDR1 MDHEN and CDR2 SYDVKM. This CDR3 is built from 16 residues. Drawing the rest from reference TRBV28 and TRBJ2-1, the complete variable domain is DVKVTQSSRYLVKRTGEKVFLECVQDMDHENMFWYRQDPGLGLRLIYFSYDVKMKEKGDIPEGYSVSREKKERFSLILESASTNQTSMYLCAGSYPRPSSYNEQFFGPGTRLTVL.

This clonotype occurred once. The V and J genes are TRBV11-2 and TRBJ2-3, with 15 bases matching TRBD2. V lost 5 bases, J lost 4 bases, and 7 bases stayed unmatched. This CDR3 region has 17 residues. Germline V CDR1 and CDR2: SGHAT, FQNNGV. DNA for the CDR3: TGTGCCAGCAGCCGGACTAGCGGGAGGGCCCGGGCAGATACGCAGTATTTT. Residues: CASSRTSGRARADTQYF.

This clonotype was picked up a small number of times. The V and J genes are TRBV5-8 and TRBJ2-3; 14 bases fit TRBD2. Germline V gives CDR1 SGHTS, CDR2 YDEGEE. The CDR3 is 20 amino acids. J was trimmed by 2 bases and V by 4 bases; bases with no gene match: 15. In DNA form, the CDR3 reads TGTGCCAGCAGCCCTTCCCCGGGACTAGCGGGAGTTGGCGCCACAGATACGCAGTATTTT. Encoded protein: CASSPSPGLAGVGATDTQYF.

This clonotype was counted ten times or more. The chain has TRBV20-1 and TRBJ1-1, with D uncertain. In germline, CDR1 is DFQATT, CDR2 SNEGSKA (reference sequence). V lost 0 bases and J 10 bases, leaving 6 bases between the germline ends. The CDR3 is 10 amino acids. The CDR3 nucleotides are TGCAGTGCTAGAGATGACGTAGCTTTCTTT. It codes for CSARDDVAFF.